This record looks at one T cell receptor beta chain sequence and its context. The data were taken from a study of OX40 agonist ivuxolimab in advanced cancers. Some clones are missing from TCRdb's copy, which holds only in-frame ones; the method was immunoSEQ multiplex PCR. The sample lists approximately 92,000 clones, approximately 94% occurring once. Sequencing used CD4+ or CD8+ T cells sorted from blood, obtained in a trial of the OX40 agonist ivuxolimab. This TCR derives from an adult with an advanced solid tumor such as melanoma, head and neck, liver or kidney cancer.

The CDR3 coding sequence is TGTGCCAGCAGTTTTAGCGGACTAGCGGGGGGTCCCGGGGAGCTGTTTTTT. Its protein is CASSFSGLAGGPGELFF. The chain uses TRBV27 and TRBJ2-2, with 14 bases fitting TRBD2. Germline lookup yields CDR1 MNHEY and CDR2 SMNVEV (reference sequence). The CDR3 length is 17 residues. V lost 3 bases to trimming and J lost 6 bases; unmatched junction nucleotides: 6.